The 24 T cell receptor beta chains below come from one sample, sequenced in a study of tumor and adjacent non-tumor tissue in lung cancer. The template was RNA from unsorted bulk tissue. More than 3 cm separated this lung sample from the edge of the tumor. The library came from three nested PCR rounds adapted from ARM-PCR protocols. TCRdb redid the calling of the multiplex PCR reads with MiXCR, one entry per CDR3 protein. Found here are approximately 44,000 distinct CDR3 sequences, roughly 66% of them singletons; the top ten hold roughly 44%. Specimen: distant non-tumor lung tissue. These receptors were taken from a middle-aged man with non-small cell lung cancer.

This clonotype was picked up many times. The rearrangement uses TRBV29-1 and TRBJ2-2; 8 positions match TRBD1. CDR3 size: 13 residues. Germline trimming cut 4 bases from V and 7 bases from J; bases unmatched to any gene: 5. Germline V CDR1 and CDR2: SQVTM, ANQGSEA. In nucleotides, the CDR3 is TGCAGCGTTGGGGGACAGGCCGTCGGGGAGCTGTTTTTT. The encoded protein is CSVGGQAVGELFF.

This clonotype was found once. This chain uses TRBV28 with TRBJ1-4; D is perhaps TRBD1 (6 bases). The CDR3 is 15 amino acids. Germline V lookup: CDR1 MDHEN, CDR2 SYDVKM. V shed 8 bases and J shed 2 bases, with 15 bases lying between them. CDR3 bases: TGTGCCAGCGGGAGGGGGTCGGTGACTAATGAAAAACTGTTTTTT. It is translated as CASGRGSVTNEKLFF.

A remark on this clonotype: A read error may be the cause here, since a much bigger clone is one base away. In DNA, the CDR3 is TGCAGTGCTAGGCCCCCCCCCGATACGCAGTATTTT. Protein: CSARPPPDTQYF. V is TRBV20-1 and J is TRBJ2-3; the D is unclear. The CDR3 runs to 12 residues. Trimming stripped 3 bases from V and 6 bases from J, with 10 bases between. The V gene's germline CDR1 is DFQATT and CDR2 SNEGSKA (reference sequence).

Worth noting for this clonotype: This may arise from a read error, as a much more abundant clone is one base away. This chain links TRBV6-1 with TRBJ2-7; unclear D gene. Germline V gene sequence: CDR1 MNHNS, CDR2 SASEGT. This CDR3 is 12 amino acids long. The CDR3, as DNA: TGTGCCAACAGTGGATCTGGAGCCGAGCAGTACTTC. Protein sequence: CANSGSGAEQYF.

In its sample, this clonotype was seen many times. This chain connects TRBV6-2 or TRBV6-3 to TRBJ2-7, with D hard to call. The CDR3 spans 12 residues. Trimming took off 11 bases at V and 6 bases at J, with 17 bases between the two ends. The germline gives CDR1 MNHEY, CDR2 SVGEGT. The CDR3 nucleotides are TGTGCCCAGCCCTCGCAGTGTGGCGAGCAGTACTTC. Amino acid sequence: CAQPSQCGEQYF.

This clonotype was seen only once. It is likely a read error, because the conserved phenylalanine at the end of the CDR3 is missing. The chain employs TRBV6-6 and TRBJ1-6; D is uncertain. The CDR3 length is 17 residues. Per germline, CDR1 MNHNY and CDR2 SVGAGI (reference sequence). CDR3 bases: TGTGCCAGCAGTTACGATGAGACGAGCTCGTATACTTCACCCCTCCACTTA. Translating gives CASSYDETSSYTSPLHL.

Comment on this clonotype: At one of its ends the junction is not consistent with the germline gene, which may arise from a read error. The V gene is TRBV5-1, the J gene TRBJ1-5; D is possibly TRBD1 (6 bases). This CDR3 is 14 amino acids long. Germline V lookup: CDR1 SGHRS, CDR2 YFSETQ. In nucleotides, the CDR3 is TGCACCAGCAGCTTGGAGGGGGGGCATCAGCCCCAGCATTTT. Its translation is CTSSLEGGHQPQHF.

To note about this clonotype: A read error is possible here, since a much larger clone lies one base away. CDR3 in DNA: TGTGCCAGCAGCTTATCCCAGGATACCTGGGAGCTGTTTTTT. This sequence encodes CASSLSQDTWELFF. This sequence joins TRBV7-9 and TRBJ2-2; D gene ambiguous. Germline V gives CDR1 SEHNR, CDR2 FQNEAQ (reference sequence). V was trimmed by 2 bases and J by 9 bases, leaving 13 bases between them. This CDR3 is 14 amino acids long.

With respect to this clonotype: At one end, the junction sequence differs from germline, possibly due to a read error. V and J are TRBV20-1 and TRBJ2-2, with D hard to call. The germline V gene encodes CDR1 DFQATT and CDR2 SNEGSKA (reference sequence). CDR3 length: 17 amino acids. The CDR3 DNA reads TGCAATGCTAGAGATAAGGAGAGACCGCAAGACACAGGGGAGCTGTTTTTT. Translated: CNARDKERPQDTGELFF.

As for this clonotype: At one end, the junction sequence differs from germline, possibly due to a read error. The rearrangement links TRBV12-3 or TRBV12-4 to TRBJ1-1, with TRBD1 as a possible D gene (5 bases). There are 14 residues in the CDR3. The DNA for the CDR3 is TGTGCCAGCAGTTCTAACCACAAGGACACTGTAGCTTTCTTT. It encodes CASSSNHKDTVAFF.

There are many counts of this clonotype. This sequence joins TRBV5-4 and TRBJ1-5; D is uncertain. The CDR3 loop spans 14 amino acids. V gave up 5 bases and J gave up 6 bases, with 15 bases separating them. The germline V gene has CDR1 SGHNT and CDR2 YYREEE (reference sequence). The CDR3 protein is CASSSAGGGQPQHF. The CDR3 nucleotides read TGTGCCAGCAGTTCTGCGGGTGGCGGTCAGCCCCAGCATTTT.

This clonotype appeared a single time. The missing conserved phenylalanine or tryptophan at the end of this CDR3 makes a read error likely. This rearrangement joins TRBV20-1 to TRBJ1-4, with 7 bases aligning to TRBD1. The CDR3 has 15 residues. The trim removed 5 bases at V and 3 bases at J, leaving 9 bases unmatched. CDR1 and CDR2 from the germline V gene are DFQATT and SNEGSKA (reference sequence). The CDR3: CSARDRVVSNEKLFY. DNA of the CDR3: TGCAGTGCTCGTGACAGGGTCGTATCTAATGAAAAACTGTTTTAT.

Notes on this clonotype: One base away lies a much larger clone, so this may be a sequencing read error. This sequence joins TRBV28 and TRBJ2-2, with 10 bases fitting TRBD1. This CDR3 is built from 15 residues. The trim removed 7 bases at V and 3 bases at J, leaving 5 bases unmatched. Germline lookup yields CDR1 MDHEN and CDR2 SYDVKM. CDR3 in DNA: TGTGCCAGCACCCCAGGGACAGGGGACACCGGGGAGCTGTTTTTT. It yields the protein CASTPGTGDTGELFF.

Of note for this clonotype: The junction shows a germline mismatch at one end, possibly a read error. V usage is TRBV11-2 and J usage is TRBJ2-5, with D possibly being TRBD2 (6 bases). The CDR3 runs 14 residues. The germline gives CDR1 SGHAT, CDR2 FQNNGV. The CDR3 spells CAGSTWTTQETQYF. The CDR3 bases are TGTGCCGGCAGCACCTGGACTACCCAAGAGACCCAGTACTTC.

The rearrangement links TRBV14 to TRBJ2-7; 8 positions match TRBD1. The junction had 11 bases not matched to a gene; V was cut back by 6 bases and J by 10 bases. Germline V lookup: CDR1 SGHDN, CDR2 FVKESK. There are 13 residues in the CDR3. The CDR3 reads CASSRGQVYDQYF. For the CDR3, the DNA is TGTGCCAGCAGTAGGGGACAGGTCTATGATCAGTACTTC.

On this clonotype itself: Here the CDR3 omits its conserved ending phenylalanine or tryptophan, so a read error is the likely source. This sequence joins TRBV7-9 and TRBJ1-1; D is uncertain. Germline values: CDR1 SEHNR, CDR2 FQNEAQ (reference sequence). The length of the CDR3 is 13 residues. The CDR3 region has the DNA TGTGCCAGCACGTCAAGCATGAACACTGAGGCTTTCATT. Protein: CASTSSMNTEAFI.

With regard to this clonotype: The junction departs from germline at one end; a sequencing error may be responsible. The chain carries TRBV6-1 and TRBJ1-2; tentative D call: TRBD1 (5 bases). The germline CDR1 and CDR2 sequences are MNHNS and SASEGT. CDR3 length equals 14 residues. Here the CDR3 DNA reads TGTACCAGCAGTGTGTGGGCAGGGAGGGATGGCTACACCTTC. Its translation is CTSSVWAGRDGYTF.

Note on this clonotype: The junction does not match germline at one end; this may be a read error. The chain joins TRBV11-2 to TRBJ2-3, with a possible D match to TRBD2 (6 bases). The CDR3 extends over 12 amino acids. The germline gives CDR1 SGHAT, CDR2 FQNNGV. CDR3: CASSFPGVARNF. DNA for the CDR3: TGTGCCAGCAGTTTCCCGGGAGTAGCGAGGAATTTT.

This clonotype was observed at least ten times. In nucleotides, the CDR3 is TGCAGCGTTCTGGGAGGCGGAAACACCATATATTTT. This gives the protein CSVLGGGNTIYF. V usage is TRBV29-1 and J usage is TRBJ1-3; D gene ambiguous. V lost 5 bases and J 4 bases, leaving 9 bases between the germline ends. This CDR3 contains 12 residues. Germline CDR1 and CDR2: SQVTM and ANQGSEA. Full variable domain (missing parts from reference TRBV29-1 and TRBJ1-3): SAVISQKPSRDICQRGTSLTIQCQVDSQVTMMFWYRQQPGQSLTLIATANQGSEATYESGFVIDKFPISRPNLTFSTLTVSNMSPEDSSIYLCSVLGGGNTIYFGEGSWLTVV.

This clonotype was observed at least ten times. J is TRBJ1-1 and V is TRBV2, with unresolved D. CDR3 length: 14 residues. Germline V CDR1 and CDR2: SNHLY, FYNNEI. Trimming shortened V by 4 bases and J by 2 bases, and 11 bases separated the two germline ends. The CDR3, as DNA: TGTGCCAGCAGTGCCCAGAGGGCAAACACTGAAGCTTTCTTT. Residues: CASSAQRANTEAFF.

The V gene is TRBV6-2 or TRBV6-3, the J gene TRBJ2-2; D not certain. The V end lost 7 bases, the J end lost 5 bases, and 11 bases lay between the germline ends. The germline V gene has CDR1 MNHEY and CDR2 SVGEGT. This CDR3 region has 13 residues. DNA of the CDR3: TGTGCCAGCATTGACCGCGGTACCGGGGAGCTGTTTTTT. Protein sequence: CASIDRGTGELFF.

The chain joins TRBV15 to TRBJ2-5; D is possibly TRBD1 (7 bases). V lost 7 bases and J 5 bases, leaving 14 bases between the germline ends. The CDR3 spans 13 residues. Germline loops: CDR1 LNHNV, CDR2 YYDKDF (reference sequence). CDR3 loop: CATNMTGRETQYF. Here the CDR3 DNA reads TGTGCCACCAACATGACAGGGAGGGAGACCCAGTACTTC.

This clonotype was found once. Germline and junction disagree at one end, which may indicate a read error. The CDR3 sequence: CASRTQRGTGLGIPYEQYF. CDR3 nucleotides: TGTGCCAGCAGGACCCAACGTGGGACAGGGTTAGGAATTCCCTACGAACAGTACTTC. This chain connects TRBV12-3 or TRBV12-4 to TRBJ2-7, with 9 bases aligning to TRBD1. The CDR3 is made up of 19 amino acids.

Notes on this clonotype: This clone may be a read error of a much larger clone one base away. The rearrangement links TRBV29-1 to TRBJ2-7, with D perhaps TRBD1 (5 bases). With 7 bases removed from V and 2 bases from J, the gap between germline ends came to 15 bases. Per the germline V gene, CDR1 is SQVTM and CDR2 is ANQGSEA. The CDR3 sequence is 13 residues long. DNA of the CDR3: TGCAGCGCCGTTACCGCGACAGCCTACGAGCAGTACTTC. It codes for CSAVTATAYEQYF.